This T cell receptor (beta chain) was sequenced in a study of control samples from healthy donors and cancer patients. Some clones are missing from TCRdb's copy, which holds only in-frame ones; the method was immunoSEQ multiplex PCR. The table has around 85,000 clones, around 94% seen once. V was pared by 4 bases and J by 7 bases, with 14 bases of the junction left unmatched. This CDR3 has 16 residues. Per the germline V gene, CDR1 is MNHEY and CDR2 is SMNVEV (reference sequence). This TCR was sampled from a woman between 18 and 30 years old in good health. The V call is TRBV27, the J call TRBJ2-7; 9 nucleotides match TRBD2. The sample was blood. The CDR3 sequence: CASSSPRLAGVREQYF. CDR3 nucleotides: TGTGCCAGCAGTTCCCCGCGGTTAGCGGGGGTTCGGGAGCAGTACTTC.